Given below is one T cell receptor (beta chain) in context. This sample was included in a study of blood T cell repertoires in COVID-19. Measured with immunoSEQ multiplex PCR; TCRdb has only the in-frame clones, and not every one. The repertoire has some 97,000 clones, about 82% of them found once; the top ten carry around 15%. Sequenced material: peripheral blood. The clonotype was recovered from a man aged 50-60 years with active or convalescent COVID-19.

The CDR3 spells CASRAGVSTDTQYF. For the CDR3, the DNA is TGTGCCAGCAGGGCCGGGGTTAGCACAGATACGCAGTATTTT. J is TRBJ2-3 and V is TRBV2; D might be TRBD2 (5 bases). The germline gives CDR1 SNHLY, CDR2 FYNNEI. Trimming cost V 6 bases and J 0 bases, with 10 bases left between them. The CDR3 spans 14 residues.